This T cell receptor beta chain was captured by sequencing in a study of blood T cell repertoires in COVID-19. Study-wide context: The study drew acute and convalescent COVID-19 samples from the United States, Italy and Spain. T cells, B-cell-depleted T cells, or PBMCs supplied cDNA or gDNA.

Germline V CDR1 and CDR2: MNHEY, SMNVEV (reference sequence). Trimming stripped 2 bases from V and 8 bases from J, with 12 bases between. CDR3 length: 13 residues. As originally analysed: Estimated nucleated cell counts came from reference gene primer amplification. Clones were sequenced by immunoSEQ multiplex PCR, and TCRdb holds only the in-frame ones, with some missing. That table is the source of V, J and clone size, and D and trimming were worked out from the DNA. Of about 76,000 clones in the sample, approximately 86% are singletons; the top ten hold around 12%. This receptor was identified in a human donor in a cohort sampled during active COVID-19. The chain combines TRBV27 with TRBJ1-2; no reliable D call. Sequenced: peripheral blood. CDR3 sequence: CASSLVGGRGYTF. In DNA form, the CDR3 reads TGTGCCAGCAGTTTAGTGGGAGGGAGAGGCTACACCTTC.